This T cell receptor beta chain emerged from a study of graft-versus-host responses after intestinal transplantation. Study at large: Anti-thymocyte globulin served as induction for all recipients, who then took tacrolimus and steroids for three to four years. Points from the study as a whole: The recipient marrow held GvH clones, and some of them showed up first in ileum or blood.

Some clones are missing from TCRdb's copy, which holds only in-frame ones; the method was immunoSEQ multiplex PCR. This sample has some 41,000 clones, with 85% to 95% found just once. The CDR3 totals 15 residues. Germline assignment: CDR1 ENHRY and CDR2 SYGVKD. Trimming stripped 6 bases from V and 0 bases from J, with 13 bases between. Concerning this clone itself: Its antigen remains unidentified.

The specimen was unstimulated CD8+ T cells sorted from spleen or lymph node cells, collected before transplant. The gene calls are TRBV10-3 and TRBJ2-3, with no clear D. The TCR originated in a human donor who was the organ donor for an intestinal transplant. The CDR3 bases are TGTGCCATCAGAAAAACAAGGTTTAGCACAGATACGCAGTATTTT. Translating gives CAIRKTRFSTDTQYF.